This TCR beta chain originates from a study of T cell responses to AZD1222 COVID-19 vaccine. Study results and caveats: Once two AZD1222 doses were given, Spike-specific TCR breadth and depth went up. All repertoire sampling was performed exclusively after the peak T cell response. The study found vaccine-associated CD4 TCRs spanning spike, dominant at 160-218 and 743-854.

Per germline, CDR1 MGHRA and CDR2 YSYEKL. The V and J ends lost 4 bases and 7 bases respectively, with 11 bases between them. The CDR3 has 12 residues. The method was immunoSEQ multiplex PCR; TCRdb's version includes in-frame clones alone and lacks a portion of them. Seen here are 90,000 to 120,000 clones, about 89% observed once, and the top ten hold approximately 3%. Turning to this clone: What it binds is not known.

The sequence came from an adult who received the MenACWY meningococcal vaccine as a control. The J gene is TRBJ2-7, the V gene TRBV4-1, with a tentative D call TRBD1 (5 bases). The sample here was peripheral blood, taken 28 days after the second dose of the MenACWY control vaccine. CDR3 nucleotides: TGCGCCAGCAGCCTTCCACCAGGGGAGCAGTACTTC. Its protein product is CASSLPPGEQYF.